These T cell receptor beta chains were read from a single sample in a study of human T cells and chemical hapten exposure. TCRdb re-called the RACE reads through MiXCR, storing one row per CDR3 protein. The sample yields 27,000 or so distinct CDR3 sequences, more than 8% seen once. This specimen consisted of whole blood, obtained in connection with sensitization to the hapten diphenylcyclopropenone (DPC). Receptors were obtained from a man aged 25 to 45 with alopecia areata. Some clones in this sample may be carry-over from other donors' samples. CDR3s include the opening cysteine and the closing phenylalanine or tryptophan. The D gene is left open where the match is weak. Rows may omit the clone size; those that give it use once, few, many or a size class.

TRBJ2-5 | 16 | medium-sized | TRBV7-6 | TRBD2 | TGTGCCAGCAGCTTAGCTGGCGGGGGGCATCAAGAGACCCAGTACTTC | CASSLAGGGHQETQYF
TRBJ2-4 | 14 | many | TRBV7-2 | NA | TGTGCCAGCAGCCCTGTAGCGAACGCAGACATTCAGTACTTC | CASSPVANADIQYF
TRBJ1-1 | 12 | few | TRBV12-5 | NA | TGTGCTAGTGCCTTGACAGGAGGGGAAGCTTTCTTT | CASALTGGEAFF
TRBJ2-5 | 15 | many | TRBV18 | NA | TGTGCCAGCTCACCACGGGACACCACGGAGGAGACCCAGTACTTC | CASSPRDTTEETQYF
TRBJ2-1 | 16 | NA | TRBV11-2 | TRBD2 | TGTGCCAGCAGCTTATATCCACTAGCGGGAGAGAATGAGCAGTTCTTC | CASSLYPLAGENEQFF
TRBJ2-5 | 15 | NA | TRBV4-3 | NA | TGCGCCAGCAGCCAAGAAAGGGCGGATCAAGAGACCCAGTACTTC | CASSQERADQETQYF
TRBJ2-3 | 12 | many | TRBV24-1 | TRBD1 | TGTGCCGCCTCGACAGGGGACGATACGCAGTATTTT | CAASTGDDTQYF
TRBJ2-1 | 12 | NA | TRBV12-3/TRBV12-4 | TRBD1 | TGTGCCAGCAAAGGGGACAGCAATGAGCAGTTCTTC | CASKGDSNEQFF
TRBJ2-3 | 13 | many | TRBV20-1 | NA | TGCAGTGCTGCCAGCGGGAGCACAGATACGCAGTATTTT | CSAASGSTDTQYF
TRBJ2-5 | 15 | NA | TRBV24-1 | NA | TGTGCCACCAGTGATACCGCAGGGAGCCAAGAGACCCAGTACTTC | CATSDTAGSQETQYF
TRBJ2-3 | 14 | NA | TRBV7-2 | TRBD2 | TGTGCCAGCAGCTCGGGACTAGTCTCAGATACGCAGTATTTT | CASSSGLVSDTQYF
TRBJ2-5 | 18 | many | TRBV20-1 | NA | TGCAGTGCTAGGGAAGTAAAACCGATGCCGGGTACTCAAGAGACCCAGTACTTC | CSAREVKPMPGTQETQYF
TRBJ1-2 | 13 | NA | TRBV11-2 | NA | TGTGCCAGCAGCTTGTCGGGGCGCGATGGCTACACCTTC | CASSLSGRDGYTF
TRBJ1-4 | 15 | NA | TRBV7-9 | NA | TGTGCCAGCAGCCCGGGGGGTCACAGTGGCGAAAAACTGTTTTTT | CASSPGGHSGEKLFF
TRBJ2-1 | 13 | many | TRBV29-1 | NA | TGCAGCGTTGAAGATCACGGGAAACGGGCTCAGTTCTTC | CSVEDHGKRAQFF
TRBJ2-3 | 14 | few | TRBV29-1 | NA | TGCAGCGTTGCCTACTACAAGGACACAGATACGCAGTATTTT | CSVAYYKDTDTQYF
TRBJ1-3 | 13 | many | TRBV18 | NA | TGTGCCAGCTCACCACCGGGCAGAAACACCATATATTTT | CASSPPGRNTIYF
TRBJ1-1 | 13 | many | TRBV12-3/TRBV12-4 | NA | TGTGCCAGCAGTTTATCCCAGGGGAGGGACGCTTTCTTT | CASSLSQGRDAFF
TRBJ2-1 | 14 | many | TRBV29-1 | TRBD2 | TGCAGCGTAAGGACTAGCGGGGGTTACAATGAGCAGTTCTTC | CSVRTSGGYNEQFF
TRBJ2-7 | 14 | NA | TRBV28 | TRBD2 | TGTGCCAGCACCGCTAGCGGAAGCTCCTACGAGCAGTACTTC | CASTASGSSYEQYF
TRBJ1-6 | 13 | medium-sized | TRBV4-1 | NA | TGCGCCAGCAGCGCATCTTCTAATTCACCCCTCCACTTT | CASSASSNSPLHF
TRBJ1-6 | 15 | NA | TRBV14 | NA | TGTGCCAGCAGCCTCCAGAGGGGAGGAAATTCACCCCTCCACTTT | CASSLQRGGNSPLHF
TRBJ2-3 | 16 | many | TRBV5-1 | TRBD1 | TGCGCCAGCAGCTTGATGGACAGGGTCGACACAGATACGCAGTATTTT | CASSLMDRVDTDTQYF
TRBJ1-5 | 14 | many | TRBV18 | NA | TGTGCCAGCTCACCGGGCGCCTCCGATCAGCCCCAGCATTTT | CASSPGASDQPQHF
TRBJ2-3 | 14 | many | TRBV2 | NA | TGTGCCAGCGGAGACTATCCCGACACAGATACGCAGTATTTT | CASGDYPDTDTQYF
TRBJ2-3 | 18 | many | TRBV4-3 | TRBD1 | TGCGCCAGCAGCCAAGATGGCTTAGAGGGGGCTTGGGCAGATACGCAGTATTTT | CASSQDGLEGAWADTQYF
TRBJ1-1 | 13 | many | TRBV6-2/TRBV6-3 | NA | TGTGCCAGCAGTAGGATCTCGAACACTGAAGCTTTCTTT | CASSRISNTEAFF
TRBJ2-4 | 13 | few | TRBV6-5 | NA | TGTGCCAGCAGCCCCGGGCGGGTCCCGATTCAGTACTTC | CASSPGRVPIQYF
TRBJ2-2 | 13 | many | TRBV20-1 | NA | TGCAGTGCCTCCCTACCGAACACCGGGGAGCTGTTTTTT | CSASLPNTGELFF
TRBJ1-5 | 14 | many | TRBV19 | NA | TGTGCCAGTAGTACCTCGGGGGTCGGACAGCCCCAGCATTTT | CASSTSGVGQPQHF
TRBJ2-7 | 14 | many | TRBV7-9 | TRBD1 | TGTGCCAGCAGCACAAGGACAGGCTCCTACGAGCAGTACTTC | CASSTRTGSYEQYF
TRBJ2-3 | 18 | few | TRBV7-9 | NA | TGTGCCAGCAGCTCCTCGGCGTTTGTTGCGGGTAGCACAGATACGCAGTATTTT | CASSSSAFVAGSTDTQYF
TRBJ1-2 | 12 | many | TRBV29-1 | NA | TGCAGCGGAGGGGATGCCAACTATGGCTACACCTTC | CSGGDANYGYTF
TRBJ1-5 | 14 | many | TRBV6-6 | TRBD1 | TGTGCCAGCCTTTTGGGACAGGGAGATCAGCCCCAGCATTTT | CASLLGQGDQPQHF
TRBJ2-7 | 16 | few | TRBV5-6 | TRBD1 | TGTGCCAGCAGCTTGAGTCCGTCCGGGACAGTGTACGAGCAGTACTTC | CASSLSPSGTVYEQYF
TRBJ2-3 | 16 | few | TRBV11-2 | TRBD2 | TGTGCCAGCAGACCCTGGGGACTAGCGACCACAGATACGCAGTATTTT | CASRPWGLATTDTQYF
TRBJ2-1 | 15 | many | TRBV6-2/TRBV6-3 | NA | TGTGCCAGCAGTTACTCGGACAGCTCCTACAATGAGCAGTTCTTC | CASSYSDSSYNEQFF
TRBJ1-4 | 14 | NA | TRBV23-1 | NA | TGCGCCAGCAGTCTCGGACCCAGGAGAGAAAAACTGTTTTTT | CASSLGPRREKLFF
TRBJ1-1 | 17 | many | TRBV9 | NA | TGTGCCAGCAGCCCATTTCGGCCGACAGGTAGAGGTACTGAAGCTTTCTTT | CASSPFRPTGRGTEAFF
TRBJ2-7 | 16 | NA | TRBV2 | TRBD1 | TGTGCCAGCAGTGAAGCGCGATTGGGACAGGGCTACGAGCAGTACTTC | CASSEARLGQGYEQYF
TRBJ2-5 | 14 | few | TRBV18 | NA | TGTGCCAGCTCACCACAATCCGGCCAAGAGACCCAGTACTTC | CASSPQSGQETQYF
TRBJ2-7 | 12 | NA | TRBV2 | NA | TGTGCCAGCAGCGCAGGTGCCTACGAGCAGTACTTC | CASSAGAYEQYF
TRBJ2-3 | 15 | many | TRBV28 | NA | TGTGCCAGCAGTTTGGCAGCCCCTGGCACAGATACGCAGTATTTT | CASSLAAPGTDTQYF
TRBJ2-3 | 14 | many | TRBV20-1 | TRBD1 | TGCAGTGCTTACTGGACAGGAGGCACAGATACGCAGTATTTT | CSAYWTGGTDTQYF
TRBJ2-1 | 12 | few | TRBV20-1 | NA | TGCAGTGCTCAATCCTCCTACAATGAGCAGTTCTTC | CSAQSSYNEQFF
TRBJ2-7 | 14 | few | TRBV12-3/TRBV12-4 | NA | TGTGCCAGCAGTCCCAACAGGTACTCCTACGAGCAGTACTTC | CASSPNRYSYEQYF
TRBJ2-3 | 15 | few | TRBV2 | TRBD1 | TGTGCCAGCACCTTGACAGGGCTGGGGACAGATACGCAGTATTTT | CASTLTGLGTDTQYF
TRBJ1-2 | 12 | NA | TRBV29-1 | NA | TGCAGCGCCCTGGACAGAGCCTATGGCTACACCTTC | CSALDRAYGYTF
TRBJ2-2 | 14 | few | TRBV29-1 | NA | TGCAGCGGAAGGCTGGGGGCGGACACCGGGGAGCTGTTTTTT | CSGRLGADTGELFF
TRBJ2-3 | 15 | many | TRBV6-2/TRBV6-3 | TRBD1 | TGTGCCAGCCTACCGGGACAGGGGGAGACAGATACGCAGTATTTT | CASLPGQGETDTQYF
TRBJ1-1 | 13 | many | TRBV12-3/TRBV12-4 | NA | TGTGCCAGCAACACAGGAGGGAACACTGAAGCTTTCTTT | CASNTGGNTEAFF
TRBJ2-1 | 14 | NA | TRBV28 | TRBD2 | TGTGCCAGCAGTCCCCTAGCGGGGTTATATGAGCAGTTCTTC | CASSPLAGLYEQFF
TRBJ1-1 | 16 | NA | TRBV20-1 | TRBD1 | TGCAGTGCTAGAGGAACCCCGGGACAGATGAACACTGAAGCTTTCTTT | CSARGTPGQMNTEAFF
TRBJ2-7 | 23 | many | TRBV6-5 | TRBD2 | TGTGCCAGCAGTTACGGTCCACCCTCTTCCACACACCCTCCCGGGACTAGCTGCCACGAGCAGTACTTC | CASSYGPPSSTHPPGTSCHEQYF